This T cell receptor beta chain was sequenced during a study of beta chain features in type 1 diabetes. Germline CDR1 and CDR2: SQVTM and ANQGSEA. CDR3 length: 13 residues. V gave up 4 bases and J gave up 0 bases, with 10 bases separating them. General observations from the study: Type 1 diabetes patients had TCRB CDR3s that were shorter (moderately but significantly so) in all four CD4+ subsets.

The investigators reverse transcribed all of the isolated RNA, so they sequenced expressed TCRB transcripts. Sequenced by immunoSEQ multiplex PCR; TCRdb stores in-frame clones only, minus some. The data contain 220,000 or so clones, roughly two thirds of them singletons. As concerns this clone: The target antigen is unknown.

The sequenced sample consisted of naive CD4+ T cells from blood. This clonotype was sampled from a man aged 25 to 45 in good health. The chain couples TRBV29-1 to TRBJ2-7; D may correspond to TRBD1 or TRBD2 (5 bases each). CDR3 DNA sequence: TGCAGCGTTGTGGGGGTTACCTCCTACGAGCAGTACTTC. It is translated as CSVVGVTSYEQYF.